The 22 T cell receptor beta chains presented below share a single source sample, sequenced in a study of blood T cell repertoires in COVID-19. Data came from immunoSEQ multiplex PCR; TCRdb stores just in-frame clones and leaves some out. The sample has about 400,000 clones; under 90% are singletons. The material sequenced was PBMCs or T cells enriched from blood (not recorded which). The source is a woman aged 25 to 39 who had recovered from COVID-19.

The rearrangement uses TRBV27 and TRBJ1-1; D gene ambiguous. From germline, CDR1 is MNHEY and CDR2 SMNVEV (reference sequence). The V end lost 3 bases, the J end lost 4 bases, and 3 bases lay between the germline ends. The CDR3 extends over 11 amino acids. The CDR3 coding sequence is TGTGCCAGCAGTTTCGGCACTGAAGCTTTCTTT. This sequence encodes CASSFGTEAFF.

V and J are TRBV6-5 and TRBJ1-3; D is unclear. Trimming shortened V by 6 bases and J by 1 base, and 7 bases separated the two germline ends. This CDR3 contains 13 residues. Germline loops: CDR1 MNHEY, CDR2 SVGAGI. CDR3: CASRTASGNTIYF. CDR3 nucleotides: TGTGCCAGCAGAACAGCTTCTGGAAACACCATATATTTT.

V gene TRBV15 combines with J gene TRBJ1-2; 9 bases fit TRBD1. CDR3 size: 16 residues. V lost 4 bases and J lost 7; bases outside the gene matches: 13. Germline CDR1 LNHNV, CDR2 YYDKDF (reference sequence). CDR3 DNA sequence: TGTGCCACCAGCAAGATCATTTCCGGGACAGGGTTTGGCTACACCTTC. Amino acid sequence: CATSKIISGTGFGYTF.

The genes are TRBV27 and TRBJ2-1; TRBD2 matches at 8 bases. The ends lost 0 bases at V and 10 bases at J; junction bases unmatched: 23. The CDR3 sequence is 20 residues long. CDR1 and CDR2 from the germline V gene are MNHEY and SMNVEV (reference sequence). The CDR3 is CASSLSLGGNAGGPVWEQFF. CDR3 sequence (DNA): TGTGCCAGCAGTTTATCGTTGGGGGGCAATGCGGGAGGCCCGGTGTGGGAGCAGTTCTTC.

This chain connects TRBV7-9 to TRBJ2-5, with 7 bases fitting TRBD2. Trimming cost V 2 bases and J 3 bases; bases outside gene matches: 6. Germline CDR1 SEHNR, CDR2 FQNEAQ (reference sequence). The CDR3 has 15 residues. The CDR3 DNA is TGTGCCAGCAGCTTATCGGGGACTAAAAAAGAGACCCAGTACTTC. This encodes CASSLSGTKKETQYF.

CDR3 DNA: TGTGCCAGCAGCTATGCCTGGGGCTCACCCCTCCACTTT. Amino acid sequence: CASSYAWGSPLHF. The chain links TRBV7-3 to TRBJ1-6, with D perhaps TRBD1 (5 bases). With 4 bases removed from V and 10 bases from J, the gap between germline ends came to 11 bases. The CDR3 consists of 13 residues. Germline lookup yields CDR1 SGHTA and CDR2 FQGTGA.

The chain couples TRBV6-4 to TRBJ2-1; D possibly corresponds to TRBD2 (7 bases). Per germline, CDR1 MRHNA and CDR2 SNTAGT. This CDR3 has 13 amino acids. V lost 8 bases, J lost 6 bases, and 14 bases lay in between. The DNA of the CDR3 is TGTGCCAGCGGCGGGGGCCAGGCCAATGAGCAGTTCTTC. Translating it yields CASGGGQANEQFF.

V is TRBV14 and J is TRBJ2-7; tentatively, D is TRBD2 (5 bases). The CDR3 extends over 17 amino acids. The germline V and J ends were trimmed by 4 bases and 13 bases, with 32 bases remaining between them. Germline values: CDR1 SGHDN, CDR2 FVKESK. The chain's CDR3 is CASSLGGATRLLADTYF. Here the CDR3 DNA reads TGTGCCAGCAGCCTTGGAGGAGCCACTCGCCTTCTAGCAGACACCTACTTC.

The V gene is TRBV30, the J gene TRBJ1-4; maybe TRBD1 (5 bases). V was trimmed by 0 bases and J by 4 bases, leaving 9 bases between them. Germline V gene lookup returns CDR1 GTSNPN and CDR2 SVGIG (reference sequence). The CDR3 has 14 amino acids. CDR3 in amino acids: CAWSVGGGNEKLFF. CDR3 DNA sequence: TGTGCCTGGAGTGTCGGGGGAGGTAATGAAAAACTGTTTTTT.

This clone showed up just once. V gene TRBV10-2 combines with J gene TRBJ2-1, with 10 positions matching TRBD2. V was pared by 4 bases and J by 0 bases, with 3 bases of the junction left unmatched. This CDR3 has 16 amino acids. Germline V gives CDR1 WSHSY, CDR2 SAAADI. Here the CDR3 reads CASSARLAGSYNEQFF. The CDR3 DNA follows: TGCGCCAGCAGTGCCCGACTAGCGGGCTCCTACAATGAGCAGTTCTTC.

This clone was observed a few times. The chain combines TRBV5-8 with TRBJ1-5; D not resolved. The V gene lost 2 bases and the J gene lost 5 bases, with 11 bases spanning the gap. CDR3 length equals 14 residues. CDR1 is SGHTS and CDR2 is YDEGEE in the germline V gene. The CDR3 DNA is TGTGCCAGCAGCTTACATCATGGAGATCAGCCCCAGCATTTT. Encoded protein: CASSLHHGDQPQHF.

As DNA, the CDR3 is TGTGCCAGCAGCTCCTCCGGGTTCGATAACTATGGCTACACCTTC. It is translated as CASSSSGFDNYGYTF. The chain has TRBV7-9 and TRBJ1-2; no firm D call. The CDR3 covers 15 residues. V lost 4 bases and J 1 base, leaving 13 bases between the germline ends. Germline V lookup: CDR1 SEHNR, CDR2 FQNEAQ (reference sequence).

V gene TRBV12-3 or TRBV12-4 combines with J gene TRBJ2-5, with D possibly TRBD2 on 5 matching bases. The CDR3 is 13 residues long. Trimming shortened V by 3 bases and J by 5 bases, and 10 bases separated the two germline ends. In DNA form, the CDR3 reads TGTGCCAGCAGTTTTACTAGACGGGAGACCCAGTACTTC. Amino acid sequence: CASSFTRRETQYF.

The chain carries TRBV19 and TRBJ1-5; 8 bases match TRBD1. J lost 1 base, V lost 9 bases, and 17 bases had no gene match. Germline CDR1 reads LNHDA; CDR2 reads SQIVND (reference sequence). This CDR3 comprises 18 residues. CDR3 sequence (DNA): TGTGCCAGCTCAGGGAGTAGACAGGGGAGGGGAAGCAATCAGCCCCAGCATTTT. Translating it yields CASSGSRQGRGSNQPQHF. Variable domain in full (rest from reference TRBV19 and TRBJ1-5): DGGITQSPKYLFRKEGQNVTLSCEQNLNHDAMYWYRQDPGQGLRLIYYSQIVNDFQKGDIAEGYSVSREKKESFPLTVTSAQKNPTAFYLCASSGSRQGRGSNQPQHFGDGTRLSIL.

CDR3 coding DNA: TGTGCCAGCAGTTTTAGCGGAAACCCCTCCTACAATGAGCAGTTCTTC. Encoded protein: CASSFSGNPSYNEQFF. The V gene is TRBV6-5, the J gene TRBJ2-1; possibly TRBD2 for D (6 bases). CDR1 and CDR2 (germline): MNHEY, SVGAGI. The CDR3 spans 16 residues. V was cut by 4 bases and J by 0 bases, with 13 bases left in between.

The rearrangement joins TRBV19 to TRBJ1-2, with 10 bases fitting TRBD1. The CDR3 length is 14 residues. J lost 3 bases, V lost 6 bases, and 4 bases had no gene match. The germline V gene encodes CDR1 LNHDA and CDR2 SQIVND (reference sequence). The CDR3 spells CASRGQGPDYGYTF. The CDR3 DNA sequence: TGTGCCAGTAGGGGACAGGGGCCCGACTATGGCTACACCTTC.

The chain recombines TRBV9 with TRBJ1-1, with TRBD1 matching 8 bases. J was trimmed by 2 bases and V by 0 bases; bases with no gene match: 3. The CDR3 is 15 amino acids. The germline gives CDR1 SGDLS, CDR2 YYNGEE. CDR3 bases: TGTGCCAGCAGCGTAGGGGACAGGATCAACACTGAAGCTTTCTTT. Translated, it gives CASSVGDRINTEAFF. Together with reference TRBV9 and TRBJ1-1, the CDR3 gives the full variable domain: DSGVTQTPKHLITATGQRVTLRCSPRSGDLSVYWYQQSLDQGLQFLIQYYNGEERAKGNILERFSAQQFPDLHSELNLSSLELGDSALYFCASSVGDRINTEAFFGQGTRLTVV.

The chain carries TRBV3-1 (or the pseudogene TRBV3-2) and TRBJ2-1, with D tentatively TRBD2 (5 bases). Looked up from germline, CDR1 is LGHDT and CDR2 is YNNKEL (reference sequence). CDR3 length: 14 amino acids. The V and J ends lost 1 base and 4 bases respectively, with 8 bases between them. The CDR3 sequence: CASSQGSGYNEQFF. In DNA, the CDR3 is TGTGCCAGCAGCCAAGGATCGGGGTACAATGAGCAGTTCTTC.

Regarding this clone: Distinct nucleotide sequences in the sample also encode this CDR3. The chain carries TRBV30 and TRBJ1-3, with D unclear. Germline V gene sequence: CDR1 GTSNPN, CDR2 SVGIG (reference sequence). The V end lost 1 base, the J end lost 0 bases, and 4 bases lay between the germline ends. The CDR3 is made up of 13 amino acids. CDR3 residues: CAWSAGSGNTIYF. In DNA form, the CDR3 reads TGTGCCTGGAGTGCAGGCTCTGGAAACACCATATATTTT. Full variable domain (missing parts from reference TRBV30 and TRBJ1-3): SQTIHQWPATLVQPVGSPLSLECTVEGTSNPNLYWYRQAAGRGLQLLFYSVGIGQISSEVPQNLSASRPQDRQFILSSKKLLLSDSGFYLCAWSAGSGNTIYFGEGSWLTVV.

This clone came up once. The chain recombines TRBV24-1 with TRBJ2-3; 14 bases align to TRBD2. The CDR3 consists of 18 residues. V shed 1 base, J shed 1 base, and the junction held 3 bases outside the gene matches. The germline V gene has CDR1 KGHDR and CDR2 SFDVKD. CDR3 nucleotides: TGTGCCACCAGTGATTTCCCGGGACTAGCGGGAGGCACAGATACGCAGTATTTT. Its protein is CATSDFPGLAGGTDTQYF.

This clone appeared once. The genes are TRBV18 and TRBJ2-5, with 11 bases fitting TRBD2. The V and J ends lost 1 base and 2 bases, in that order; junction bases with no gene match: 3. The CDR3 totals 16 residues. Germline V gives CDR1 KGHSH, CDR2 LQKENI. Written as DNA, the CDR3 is TGTGCCAGCTCACCACTGGGGACTAGCGGTCAAGAGACCCAGTACTTC. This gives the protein CASSPLGTSGQETQYF. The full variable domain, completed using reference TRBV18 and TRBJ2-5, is NAGVMQNPRHLVRRRGQEARLRCSPMKGHSHVYWYRQLPEEGLKFMVYLQKENIIDESGMPKERFSAEFPKEGPSILRIQQVVRGDSAAYFCASSPLGTSGQETQYFGPGTRLLVL.

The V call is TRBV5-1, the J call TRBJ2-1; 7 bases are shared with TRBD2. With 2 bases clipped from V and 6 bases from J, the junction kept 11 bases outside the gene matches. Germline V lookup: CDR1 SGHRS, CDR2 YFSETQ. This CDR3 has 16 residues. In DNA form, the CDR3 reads TGCGCCAGCAGCTTCGCATCCGGGACTATCATCAATGAGCAGTTCTTC. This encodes CASSFASGTIINEQFF. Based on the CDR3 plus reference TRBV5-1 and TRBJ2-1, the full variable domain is KAGVTQTPRYLIKTRGQQVTLSCSPISGHRSVSWYQQTPGQGLQFLFEYFSETQRNKGNFPGRFSGRQFSNSRSEMNVSTLELGDSALYLCASSFASGTIINEQFFGPGTRLTVL.